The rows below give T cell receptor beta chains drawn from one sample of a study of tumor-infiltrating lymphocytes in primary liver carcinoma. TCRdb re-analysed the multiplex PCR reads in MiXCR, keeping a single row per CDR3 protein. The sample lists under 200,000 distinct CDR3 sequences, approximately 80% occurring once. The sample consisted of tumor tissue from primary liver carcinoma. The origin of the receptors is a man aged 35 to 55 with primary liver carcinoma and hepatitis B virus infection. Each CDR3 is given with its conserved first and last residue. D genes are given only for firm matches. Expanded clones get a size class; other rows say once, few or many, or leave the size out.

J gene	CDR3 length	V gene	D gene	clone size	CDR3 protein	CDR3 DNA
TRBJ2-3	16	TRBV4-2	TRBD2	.	CASSQDLGTKGSTQYF	TGTGCCAGCAGCCAAGATTTGGGGACTAAGGGCAGTACGCAGTATTTT
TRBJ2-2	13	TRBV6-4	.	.	CASSVEGAGELTF	TGTGCCAGCAGTGTGGAAGGGGCTGGGGAGCTGACTTTT
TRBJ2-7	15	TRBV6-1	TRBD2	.	CTSSEESGSSYEQYF	TGTACCAGCAGTGAAGAGAGCGGGAGCTCCTACGAGCAATACTTC
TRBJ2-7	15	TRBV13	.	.	CARSLGGEGGGDQYF	TGTGCCAGGAGCTTAGGGGGTGAGGGGGGCGGTGACCAGTACTTC
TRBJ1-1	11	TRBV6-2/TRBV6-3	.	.	CASSWGADAFF	TGTGCCAGCAGTTGGGGAGCAGATGCTTTCTTT
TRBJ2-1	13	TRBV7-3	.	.	CASSPEPYNEQFF	TGTGCCAGCAGCCCGGAACCCTACAATGAGCAGTTCTTC
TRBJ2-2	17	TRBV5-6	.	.	CASSLWELLRTTGELFF	TGTGCCAGCAGCTTATGGGAACTACTGCGGACGACCGGGGAGCTGTTTTTT
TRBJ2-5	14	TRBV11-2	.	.	CTSSLIWAGETQYF	TGTACCAGCAGCTTAATATGGGCGGGAGAGACCCAGTACTTC
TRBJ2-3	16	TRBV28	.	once	CASSSLGDNSNQPQYF	TGTGCCAGCAGTTCTCTAGGGGACAATAGCAATCAGCCCCAGTATTTT
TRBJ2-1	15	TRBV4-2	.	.	CASSQASRLHNEQFF	TGTGCCAGCAGTCAAGCTAGCAGACTTCACAATGAGCAATTCTTC
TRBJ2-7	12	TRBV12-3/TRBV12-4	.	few	CASGLGGYEQYF	TGTGCCAGTGGTTTAGGGGGCTACGAGCAGTACTTC
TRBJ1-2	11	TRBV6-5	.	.	CASTDGKGYIF	TGTGCCAGTACCGATGGGAAAGGCTACATCTTC
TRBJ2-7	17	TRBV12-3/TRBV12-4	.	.	CASCLEWREGVRYEQYF	TGTGCAAGCTGTTTAGAATGGAGGGAGGGGGTAAGATACGAGCAGTACTTC
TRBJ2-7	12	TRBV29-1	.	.	CSVDWATNEQYF	TGCAGCGTTGATTGGGCTACCAATGAGCAGTACTTC
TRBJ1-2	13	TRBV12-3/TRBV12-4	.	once	CASSHTANYGYTF	TGTGCCAGCAGTCATACAGCGAACTATGGCTACACCTTC
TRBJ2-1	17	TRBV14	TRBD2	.	CASSQYGTSGSYNEHFF	TGTGCCAGCAGTCAGTATGGGACTAGCGGTAGCTACAATGAGCACTTCTTC
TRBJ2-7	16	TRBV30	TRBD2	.	CAWTLPGLVGRYEQYF	TGTGCCTGGACTCTTCCAGGACTAGTGGGAAGATACGAGCAGTACTTC
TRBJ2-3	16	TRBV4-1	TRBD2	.	CASSHPGLAGGDTQNF	TGCGCCAGCAGCCACCCTGGGCTAGCGGGAGGAGATACGCAGAATTTT
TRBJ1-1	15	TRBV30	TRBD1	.	CAWSILGTGNTEAFF	TGTGCCTGGAGTATCCTAGGGACAGGGAACACTGAAGCTTTCTTT
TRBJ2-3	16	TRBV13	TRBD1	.	CASRLRQGRTIDTQYF	TGTGCCAGCAGGTTAAGACAGGGACGGACCATAGATACGCAGTATTTT
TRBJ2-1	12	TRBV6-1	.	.	CASSEVAHEQFF	TGTGCCAGCAGTGAAGTGGCTCATGAGCAGTTCTTC
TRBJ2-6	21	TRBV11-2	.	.	CASSMWGDRGISLFGANVLTF	TGTGCCAGCAGCATGTGGGGAGATAGGGGCATTTCCCTCTTTGGGGCCAACGTCCTGACTTTC
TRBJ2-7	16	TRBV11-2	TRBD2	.	CVTSLAPSGGGYEQYF	TGTGTCACCAGCTTAGCCCCTAGCGGGGGGGGCTACGAGCAGTACTTC
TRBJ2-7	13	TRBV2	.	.	CASIAGLSYEQYF	TGTGCCAGCATTGCAGGACTGTCCTACGAGCAGTACTTC
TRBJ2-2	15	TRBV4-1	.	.	CASGLQGEVSGELFF	TGCGCCAGCGGCCTCCAGGGGGAGGTCTCCGGGGAGCTGTTTTTT
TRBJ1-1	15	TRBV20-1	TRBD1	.	CSLKQGGPVNTEVFF	TGCAGTCTCAAGCAGGGGGGACCAGTGAACACTGAAGTTTTCTTT
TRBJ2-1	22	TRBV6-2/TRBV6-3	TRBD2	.	CSISFLIEAWVLAGERVNEQFF	TGTTCCATCAGTTTCCTGATTGAGGCGTGGGTTCTAGCGGGAGAAAGGGTCAATGAGCAGTTCTTC
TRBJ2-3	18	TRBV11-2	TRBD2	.	CASSLKLLAGGDADMQYF	TGTGCCAGTAGCTTAAAGCTCCTAGCGGGAGGCGATGCGGATATGCAGTATTTT
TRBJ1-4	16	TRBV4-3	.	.	CASSQDLRGRTEKLFF	TGCGCTAGCAGCCAAGATCTTAGGGGACGAACTGAAAAACTGTTTTTT
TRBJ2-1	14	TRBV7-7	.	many	CASSYDSSYNEQFF	TGTGCCAGCAGCTACGACAGCTCCTACAATGAGCAGTTCTTC
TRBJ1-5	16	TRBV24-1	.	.	CATRDKVTYSNKPQHF	TGTGCCACCCGGGACAAGGTCACATATAGCAATAAGCCCCAGCATTTT
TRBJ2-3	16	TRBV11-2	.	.	CASSRRITGSTDTQYF	TGTGCCAGCAGCAGAAGAATCACAGGGAGCACAGATACGCAGTATTTT
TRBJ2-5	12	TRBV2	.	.	CASSETQETQYF	TGTGCCAGCAGTGAAACTCAAGAGACCCAGTACTTC
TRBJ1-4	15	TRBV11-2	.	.	CAISMLGAGNEKLFF	TGTGCCATCAGCATGCTGGGGGCGGGAAATGAAAAACTGTTTTTC